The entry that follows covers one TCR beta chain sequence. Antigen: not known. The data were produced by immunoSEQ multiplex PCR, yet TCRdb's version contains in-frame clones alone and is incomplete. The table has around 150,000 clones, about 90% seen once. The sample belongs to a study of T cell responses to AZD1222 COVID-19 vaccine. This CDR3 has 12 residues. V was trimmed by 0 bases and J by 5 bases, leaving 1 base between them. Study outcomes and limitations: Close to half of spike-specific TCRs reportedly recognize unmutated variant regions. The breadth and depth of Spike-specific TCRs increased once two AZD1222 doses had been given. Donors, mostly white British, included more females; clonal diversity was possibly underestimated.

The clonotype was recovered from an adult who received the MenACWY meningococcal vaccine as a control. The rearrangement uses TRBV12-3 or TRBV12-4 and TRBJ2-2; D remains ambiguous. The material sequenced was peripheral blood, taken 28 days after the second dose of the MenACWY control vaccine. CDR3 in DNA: TGTGCCAGCAGTTTAGCAACCGGGGAGCTGTTTTTT. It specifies CASSLATGELFF.